The next 9 T cell receptor beta chains were all read from a single sample in a study of T cell responses to AZD1222 COVID-19 vaccine. Assay used: immunoSEQ multiplex PCR; TCRdb lists only in-frame clones, some missing. The sample lists around 110,000 clones, 70% to 90% occurring once. The sample here was peripheral blood, taken on day 0 of AZD1222 vaccination. The receptors originated from an adult in good health.

The chain couples TRBV5-5 to TRBJ2-7, with D possibly being TRBD1 (6 bases). Trimming cost V 4 bases and J 3 bases, with 17 bases left between them. The CDR3 has 15 residues. The V gene's germline CDR1 is SGHKS and CDR2 YYEKEE (reference sequence). The CDR3 spells CASSNNRATFYEQYF. CDR3 DNA: TGTGCCAGCAGCAACAACAGGGCGACGTTCTACGAGCAGTACTTC.

J is TRBJ2-5 and V is TRBV5-5; a possible D gene is TRBD2 (6 bases). V shed 0 bases and J shed 0 bases, with 9 bases lying between them. Germline V gene lookup returns CDR1 SGHKS and CDR2 YYEKEE (reference sequence). There are 15 residues in the CDR3. CDR3 in amino acids: CASSLGLVYQETQYF. CDR3 DNA sequence: TGTGCCAGCAGCTTGGGACTAGTGTACCAAGAGACCCAGTACTTC.

This clone is a singleton in its sample. The J gene is TRBJ2-3, the V gene TRBV5-1; D remains ambiguous. Germline V CDR1 and CDR2: SGHRS, YFSETQ. The CDR3 has 11 amino acids. V lost 3 bases and J 6 bases, leaving 5 bases between the germline ends. DNA of the CDR3: TGCGCCAGCAGCTCCGAGGATACGCAGTATTTT. Protein: CASSSEDTQYF.

The genes are TRBV6-5 and TRBJ2-7; TRBD1 matches 7 bases. J was trimmed by 3 bases and V by 8 bases; bases with no gene match: 4. This CDR3 has 12 amino acids. CDR1 is MNHEY and CDR2 is SVGAGI in the germline V gene. The CDR3 sequence: CASRDRRYEQYF. CDR3 DNA: TGTGCCAGCCGGGACAGACGCTACGAGCAGTACTTC.

This CDR3 reads CASRPGGARRKRGNTIYF. In nucleotides, the CDR3 is TGTGCCAGTAGACCCGGTGGGGCCCGGAGGAAACGAGGAAACACCATATATTTT. This rearrangement joins TRBV19 to TRBJ1-3; perhaps TRBD1 as D (5 bases). The CDR3 runs 18 residues. CDR1 is LNHDA and CDR2 is SQIVND in the germline V gene (reference sequence). The V gene lost 6 bases and the J gene lost 4 bases, with 25 bases spanning the gap.

V usage is TRBV5-1 and J usage is TRBJ1-2; D perhaps matches TRBD1 (5 bases). V lost 1 base and J 0 bases, leaving 16 bases between the germline ends. Per the germline V gene, CDR1 is SGHRS and CDR2 is YFSETQ. The CDR3 sequence is 17 residues long. DNA for the CDR3: TGCGCCAGCAGCTTGATGTCAGGGCACGGTCCTAACTATGGCTACACCTTC. This gives the protein CASSLMSGHGPNYGYTF.

This clone appeared a single time. The V and J genes are TRBV7-9 and TRBJ1-2; D ambiguous. The germline gives CDR1 SEHNR, CDR2 FQNEAQ (reference sequence). CDR3 length equals 15 residues. Trimming removed 2 bases at V and 4 bases at J, with 14 bases between. CDR3 sequence reads: CASSLPTLGSYGYTF. The CDR3 DNA follows: TGTGCCAGCAGCTTACCGACTCTGGGAAGCTATGGCTACACCTTC. The variable domain in full, with the rest retrieved from reference TRBV7-9 and TRBJ1-2, is DTGVSQNPRHKITKRGQNVTFRCDPISEHNRLYWYRQTLGQGPEFLTYFQNEAQLEKSRLLSDRFSAERPKGSFSTLEIQRTEQGDSAMYLCASSLPTLGSYGYTFGSGTRLTVV.

V usage is TRBV30 and J usage is TRBJ2-1, with 12 bases lining up with TRBD2. The germline V gene has CDR1 GTSNPN and CDR2 SVGIG (reference sequence). Trimming removed 2 bases from V and 12 bases from J; junction bases left unmatched: 5. The CDR3 length is 13 residues. The CDR3 sequence is CAWSSTSGGSQFF. In nucleotides, the CDR3 is TGTGCCTGGAGTAGCACTAGCGGGGGGTCGCAGTTCTTC.

V usage is TRBV21-1 and J usage is TRBJ1-1. TRBV21-1 is designated a pseudogene. The CDR3 is made up of 16 amino acids. The CDR3 sequence is CASSKAYREGNTEAFF. In DNA, the CDR3 is TGTGCCAGCAGCAAAGCATACCGTGAGGGGAACACTGAAGCTTTCTTT.